One and the same sample provided the 13 T cell receptor beta chains below, sequenced in a study of T-cell reconstitution after alpha-beta-depleted transplantation in children. The TCRbeta library incorporated unique molecular identifiers. Each CDR3 protein gets one entry after TCRdb re-called the PCR reads with MiXCR. The table records roughly 200,000 distinct CDR3 sequences, about 8.4% of them present only once. The sequencing used PBMCs, mostly from graft donor cells, collected 360 days after TCRalphabeta/CD19-depleted stem cell transplant. Receptor source: a male patient aged 2 to 10 who had a stem cell transplant for acute myeloid leukemia, so the T cells may come from the graft donor.

The chain recombines TRBV12-3 or TRBV12-4 with TRBJ1-1; a possible D gene is TRBD1 (6 bases). Trimming removed 6 bases from V and 4 bases from J, with 18 bases in between. The CDR3 is made up of 15 amino acids. The CDR3 DNA follows: TGTGCCAGCAGGCCCAGGGGTTTGTCGTCCACTGAAGCTTTCTTT. It yields the protein CASRPRGLSSTEAFF.

This clonotype has a handful of counts. This chain uses TRBV12-3 or TRBV12-4 with TRBJ1-2, with D unclear. The germline V and J ends were trimmed by 2 bases and 4 bases, with 11 bases remaining between them. This CDR3 has 14 amino acids. As DNA, the CDR3 is TGTGCCAGCAGTTTAATAGAGGCTCGCTATGGCTACACCTTC. Its translation is CASSLIEARYGYTF.

This clonotype was observed at least ten times. This chain links TRBV7-6 with TRBJ2-7, with D possibly TRBD2 on 6 matching bases. Germline values: CDR1 SGHVS, CDR2 FNYEAQ. V was clipped by 1 base and J by 6 bases, with 13 bases between them. CDR3 length: 14 amino acids. CDR3 sequence (DNA): TGTGCCAGCAGCTTAGACGGAGGGGATCTCGAGCAGTACTTC. Its translation: CASSLDGGDLEQYF.

This clonotype was detected only a few times. This chain connects TRBV20-1 to TRBJ2-2; D perhaps matches TRBD2 (5 bases). Germline V CDR1 and CDR2: DFQATT, SNEGSKA (reference sequence). The CDR3 contains 16 residues. V was cut by 6 bases and J by 1 base, with 18 bases left in between. CDR3 bases: TGCAGTGCCAATCCCTTAGCTAGCCTGAACACCGGGGAGCTGTTTTTT. It is translated as CSANPLASLNTGELFF.

This clonotype was counted between two and nine times. The chain uses TRBV7-8 and TRBJ1-2; 8 bases are a match to TRBD1. V was pared by 3 bases and J by 0 bases, with 3 bases of the junction left unmatched. CDR1 and CDR2 from the germline V gene are SGHVS and FQNEAQ. The CDR3 contains 15 residues. The CDR3 DNA follows: TGTGCCAGCAGCTTCAGACAGGGGACTAACTATGGCTACACCTTC. This sequence encodes CASSFRQGTNYGYTF.

This clonotype has just a few counts. The chain has TRBV7-2 and TRBJ2-3; D gene ambiguous. The V and J ends lost 7 bases and 0 bases respectively, with 8 bases between them. Germline lookup yields CDR1 SGHTA and CDR2 FQGNSA. This CDR3 has 13 residues. The CDR3 DNA sequence: TGTGCCAGCAAGTGGTATAGCACAGATACGCAGTATTTT. Protein product: CASKWYSTDTQYF.

This clonotype was observed at least ten times. CDR3 nucleotide sequence: TGCAGCGTGGCCCCCGGGGGAGAGACCCAGTACTTC. Translation: CSVAPGGETQYF. V is TRBV29-1 and J is TRBJ2-5, with a weak D call TRBD2 (6 bases). CDR3 length: 12 residues. V was clipped by 6 bases and J by 4 bases, with 12 bases between them. The germline CDR1 and CDR2 sequences are SQVTM and ANQGSEA.

This clonotype was counted between two and nine times. This chain joins TRBV12-3 or TRBV12-4 and TRBJ2-7, with D tentatively TRBD2 (6 bases). V was clipped by 3 bases and J by 2 bases, with 14 bases between them. The CDR3 runs 15 residues. The CDR3 loop is CASSFPGDGAYEQYF. CDR3 in DNA: TGTGCCAGCAGTTTTCCGGGGGACGGAGCCTACGAGCAGTACTTC.

This chain uses TRBV6-6 with TRBJ1-5; D not resolved. In germline, CDR1 is MNHNY, CDR2 SVGAGI (reference sequence). Trimming removed 4 bases at V and 2 bases at J, with 6 bases between. The CDR3 is 13 amino acids. CDR3 sequence: CASSSSGNQPQHF. DNA for the CDR3: TGTGCCAGCAGTTCCTCGGGCAATCAGCCCCAGCATTTT.

The rearrangement uses TRBV2 and TRBJ1-6; D gene uncertain. CDR3 length equals 15 residues. V was cut by 0 bases and J by 11 bases, with 14 bases left in between. CDR1 and CDR2 from the germline V gene are SNHLY and FYNNEI. CDR3 DNA: TGTGCCAGCAGTGAAGCCCTGGGAGGGTCGACACCCCTCCACTTT. It codes for CASSEALGGSTPLHF.

Only a few counts were recorded for this clonotype. This rearrangement joins TRBV20-1 to TRBJ2-1; 9 nucleotides line up with TRBD2. Germline CDR1 DFQATT, CDR2 SNEGSKA (reference sequence). Losses at the gene ends were 0 bases for V and 3 bases for J; bases not matched to a gene: 9. CDR3 length: 17 amino acids. For the CDR3, the DNA is TGCAGTGCTAGAGATTCAAGCCTAGCGGGGCTCTACAATGAGCAGTTCTTC. Amino acids: CSARDSSLAGLYNEQFF.

This clonotype was seen ten or more times. This rearrangement joins TRBV7-8 to TRBJ2-1; no clear D. Germline loops: CDR1 SGHVS, CDR2 FQNEAQ. V lost 3 bases and J 4 bases, leaving 19 bases between the germline ends. This CDR3 is 17 amino acids long. CDR3 nucleotide sequence: TGTGCCAGCAGCTTCCTCTTCAGGACGGCCTCATACAATGAGCAGTTCTTC. Translated, it gives CASSFLFRTASYNEQFF.

V is TRBV7-9 and J is TRBJ1-1; 7 nucleotides align to TRBD1. Germline CDR1 and CDR2: SEHNR and FQNEAQ (reference sequence). The V and J ends lost 5 bases and 8 bases, in that order; junction bases with no gene match: 5. The CDR3 has 12 amino acids. The CDR3 bases are TGTGCCAGCAGCCCGACAGGGAACGAAGCTTTCTTT. The encoded protein is CASSPTGNEAFF.